Below, 5 T cell receptor beta chains from the same sample are listed, as sequenced in a study of T cells in Graves' hyperthyroidism and ophthalmopathy. TCR beta CDR3 regions were amplified from RNA. First-round RT-PCR targeting the TCR CDR3 was performed with the HTBI primer set. A single record per CDR3 protein comes from TCRdb applying MiXCR to the multiplex PCR reads. Among approximately 590,000 distinct CDR3 sequences listed, roughly 14% were seen once. The sample comprised blood. The source of these receptors is a woman between 25 and 40 years old with Graves' hyperthyroidism.

The genes are TRBV5-1 and TRBJ2-2, with D tentatively TRBD1 (5 bases). Germline CDR1 reads SGHRS; CDR2 reads YFSETQ. CDR3 size: 15 residues. Trimming removed 5 bases from V and 2 bases from J, with 13 bases in between. CDR3 residues: CASRPGADNTGELFF. DNA for the CDR3: TGCGCCAGCAGACCTGGGGCAGATAACACCGGGGAGCTGTTTTTT.

This clonotype was seen repeatedly, ten times or more. The chain recombines TRBV10-3 with TRBJ1-2, with 7 positions matching TRBD1. This CDR3 is built from 18 residues. CDR1 is ENHRY, CDR2 SYGVKD, per germline. Losses at the gene ends were 7 bases for V and 0 bases for J; bases not matched to a gene: 17. The CDR3 protein is CAITKKRGGGTANYGYTF. Written as DNA, the CDR3 is TGTGCCATCACCAAGAAAAGGGGAGGGGGCACAGCTAACTATGGCTACACCTTC.

The chain links TRBV7-6 to TRBJ2-2; 8 bases fit TRBD2. Trimming at V came to 0 bases and at J to 2 bases, leaving 5 bases not matched to a gene. Germline V gene lookup returns CDR1 SGHVS and CDR2 FNYEAQ. The CDR3 consists of 17 residues. The CDR3 region is CASSLATSGDNTGELFF. DNA of the CDR3: TGTGCCAGCAGCTTAGCTACTAGCGGAGATAACACCGGGGAGCTGTTTTTT. Full variable domain (remainder filled in from reference TRBV7-6 and TRBJ2-2): GAGVSQSPRYKVTKRGQDVALRCDPISGHVSLYWYRQALGQGPEFLTYFNYEAQQDKSGLPNDRFSAERPEGSISTLTIQRTEQRDSAMYRCASSLATSGDNTGELFFGEGSRLTVL.

In its sample, this clonotype was seen a few times. The V gene is TRBV20-1, the J gene TRBJ2-7; 9 bases agree with TRBD2. Germline trimming cut 6 bases from V and 2 bases from J; bases unmatched to any gene: 8. The CDR3 is 14 amino acids. Germline CDR1 DFQATT, CDR2 SNEGSKA (reference sequence). CDR3 DNA sequence: TGCAGTGCACAGACGGGCGGGAGGGCCTACGAGCAGTACTTC. Translated, it gives CSAQTGGRAYEQYF.

This clonotype was detected many times. The V call is TRBV11-1, the J call TRBJ2-1; 9 bases line up with TRBD1. The V gene end was trimmed by 3 bases and the J gene end by 4 bases; junction bases not matched to a gene: 4. This CDR3 is 15 amino acids long. Germline V gene sequence: CDR1 SGHAT, CDR2 FQDESV (reference sequence). The CDR3 region has the DNA TGTGCCAGCAGCTTGGGGACAGGGACTTACAATGAGCAGTTCTTC. Amino acids: CASSLGTGTYNEQFF.